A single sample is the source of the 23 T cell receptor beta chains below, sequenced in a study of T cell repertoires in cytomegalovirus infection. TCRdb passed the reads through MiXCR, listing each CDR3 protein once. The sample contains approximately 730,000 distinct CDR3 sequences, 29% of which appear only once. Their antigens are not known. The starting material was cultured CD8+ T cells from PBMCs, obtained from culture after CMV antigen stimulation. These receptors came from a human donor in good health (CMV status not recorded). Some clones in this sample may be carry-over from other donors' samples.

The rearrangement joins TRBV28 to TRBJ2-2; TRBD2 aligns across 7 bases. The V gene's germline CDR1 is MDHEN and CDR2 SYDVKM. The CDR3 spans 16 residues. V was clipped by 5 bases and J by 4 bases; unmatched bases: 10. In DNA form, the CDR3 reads TGTGCCAGCAGTCCCCTTGGGGGGGAGACCACCGGGGAGCTGTTTTTT. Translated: CASSPLGGETTGELFF.

The CDR3 loop reads CASSARGTGDGYTF. CDR3 sequence (DNA): TGTGCCAGCAGCGCCCGAGGGACAGGGGATGGCTACACCTTC. The rearrangement links TRBV9 to TRBJ1-2; 10 bases align to TRBD1. The germline V gene encodes CDR1 SGDLS and CDR2 YYNGEE. The trim removed 3 bases at V and 6 bases at J, leaving 5 bases unmatched. The CDR3 covers 14 residues.

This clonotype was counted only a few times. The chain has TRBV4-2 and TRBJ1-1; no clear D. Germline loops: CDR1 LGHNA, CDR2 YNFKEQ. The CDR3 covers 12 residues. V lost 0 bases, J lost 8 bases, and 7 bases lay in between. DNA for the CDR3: TGTGCCAGCAGCCAAGAAGAGACAGAAGCTTTCTTT. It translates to CASSQEETEAFF.

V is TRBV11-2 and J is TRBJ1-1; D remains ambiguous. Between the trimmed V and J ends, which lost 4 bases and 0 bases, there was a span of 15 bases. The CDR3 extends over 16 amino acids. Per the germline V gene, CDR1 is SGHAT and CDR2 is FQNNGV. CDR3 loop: CASSYWEPTVNTEAFF. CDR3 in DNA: TGTGCCAGCAGCTATTGGGAGCCTACAGTGAACACTGAAGCTTTCTTT.

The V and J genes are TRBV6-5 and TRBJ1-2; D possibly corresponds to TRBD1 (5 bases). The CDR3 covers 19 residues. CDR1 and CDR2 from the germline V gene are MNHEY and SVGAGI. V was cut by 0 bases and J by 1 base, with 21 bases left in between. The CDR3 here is CASSYSGGDLIPINYGYTF. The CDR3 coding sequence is TGTGCCAGCAGTTACTCCGGGGGGGACCTCATTCCAATTAACTATGGCTACACCTTC.

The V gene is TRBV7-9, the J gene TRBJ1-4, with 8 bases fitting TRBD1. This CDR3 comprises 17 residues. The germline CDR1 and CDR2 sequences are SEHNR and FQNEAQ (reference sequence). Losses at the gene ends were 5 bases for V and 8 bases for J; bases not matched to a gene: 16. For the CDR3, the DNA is TGTGCCAGCAGCCCCTCCCGGGACAGGCGGCGTGAAGAAAAACTGTTTTTT. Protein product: CASSPSRDRRREEKLFF.

CDR3: CASSPTQGASTDTQYF. DNA of the CDR3: TGTGCCAGCAGCCCAACACAGGGGGCTAGCACAGATACGCAGTATTTT. The chain couples TRBV7-9 to TRBJ2-3; 9 bases are shared with TRBD1. The germline gives CDR1 SEHNR, CDR2 FQNEAQ (reference sequence). Trimming at V came to 5 bases and at J to 0 bases, leaving 6 bases not matched to a gene. This CDR3 spans 16 amino acids.

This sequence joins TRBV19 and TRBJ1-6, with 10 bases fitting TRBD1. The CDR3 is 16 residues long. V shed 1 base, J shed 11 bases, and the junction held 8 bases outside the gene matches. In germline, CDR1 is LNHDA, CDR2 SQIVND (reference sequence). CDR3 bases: TGTGCCAGTAGTATAGGTCCGGGACAGGGGTTTACACCCCTCCACTTT. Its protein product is CASSIGPGQGFTPLHF.

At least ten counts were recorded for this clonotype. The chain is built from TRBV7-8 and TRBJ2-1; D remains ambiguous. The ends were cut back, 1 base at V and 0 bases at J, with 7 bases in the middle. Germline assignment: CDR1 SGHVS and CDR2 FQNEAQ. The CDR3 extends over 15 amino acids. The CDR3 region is CASSLEYSSYNEQFF. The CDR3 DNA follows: TGTGCCAGCAGCTTAGAGTACAGCTCCTACAATGAGCAGTTCTTC.

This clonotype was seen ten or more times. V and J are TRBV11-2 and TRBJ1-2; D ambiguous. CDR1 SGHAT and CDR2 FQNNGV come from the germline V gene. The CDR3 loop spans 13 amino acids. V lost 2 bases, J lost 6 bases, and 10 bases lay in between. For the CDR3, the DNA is TGTGCCAGCAGCTTAAATGAGAGGAATGGCTACACCTTC. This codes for CASSLNERNGYTF.

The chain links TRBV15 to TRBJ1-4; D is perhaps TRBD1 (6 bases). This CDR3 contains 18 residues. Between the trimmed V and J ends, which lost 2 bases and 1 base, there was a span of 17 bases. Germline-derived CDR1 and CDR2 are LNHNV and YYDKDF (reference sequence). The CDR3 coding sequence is TGTGCCACCAGCAGATGGCCCGCAGGGGCGGGAACTAATGAAAAACTGTTTTTT. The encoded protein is CATSRWPAGAGTNEKLFF. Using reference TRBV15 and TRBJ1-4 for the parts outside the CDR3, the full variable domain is DAMVIQNPRYQVTQFGKPVTLSCSQTLNHNVMYWYQQKSSQAPKLLFHYYDKDFNNEADTPDNFQSRRPNTSFCFLDIRSPGLGDTAMYLCATSRWPAGAGTNEKLFFGSGTQLSVL.

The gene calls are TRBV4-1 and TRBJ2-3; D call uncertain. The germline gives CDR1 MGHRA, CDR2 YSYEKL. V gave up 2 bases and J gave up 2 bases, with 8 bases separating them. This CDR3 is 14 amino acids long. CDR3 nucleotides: TGCGCCAGCAGCCAACTTGCGACCACAGATACGCAGTATTTT. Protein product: CASSQLATTDTQYF.

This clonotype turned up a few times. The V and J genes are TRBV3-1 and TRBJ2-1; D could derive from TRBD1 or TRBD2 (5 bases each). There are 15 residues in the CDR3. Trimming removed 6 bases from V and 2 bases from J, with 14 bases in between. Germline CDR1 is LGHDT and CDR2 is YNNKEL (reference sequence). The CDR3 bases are TGTGCCAGCAGACGCCGGGACGGAGCCTACAATGAGCAGTTCTTC. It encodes CASRRRDGAYNEQFF.

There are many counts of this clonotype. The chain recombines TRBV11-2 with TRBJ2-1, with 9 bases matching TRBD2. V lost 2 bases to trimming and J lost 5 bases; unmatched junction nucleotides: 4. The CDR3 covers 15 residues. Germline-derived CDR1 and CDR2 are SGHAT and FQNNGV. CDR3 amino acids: CASSLRASGDNEQFF. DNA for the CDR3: TGTGCCAGCAGCTTAAGGGCTAGCGGGGACAATGAGCAGTTCTTC.

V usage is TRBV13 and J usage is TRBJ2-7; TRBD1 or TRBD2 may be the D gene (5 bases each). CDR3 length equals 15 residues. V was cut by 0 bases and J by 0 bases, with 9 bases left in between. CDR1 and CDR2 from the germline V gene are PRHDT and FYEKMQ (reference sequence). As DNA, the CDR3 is TGTGCCAGCAGCTTAGGGGGACGAAGCTCCTACGAGCAGTACGTC. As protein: CASSLGGRSSYEQYV.

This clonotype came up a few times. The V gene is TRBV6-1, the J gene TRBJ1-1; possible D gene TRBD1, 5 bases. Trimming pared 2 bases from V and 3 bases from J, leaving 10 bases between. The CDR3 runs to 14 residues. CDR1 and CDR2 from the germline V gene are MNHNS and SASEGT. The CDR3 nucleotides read TGTGCCAGCAGTGAACAAGGGGAGGACACTGAAGCTTTCTTT. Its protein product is CASSEQGEDTEAFF.

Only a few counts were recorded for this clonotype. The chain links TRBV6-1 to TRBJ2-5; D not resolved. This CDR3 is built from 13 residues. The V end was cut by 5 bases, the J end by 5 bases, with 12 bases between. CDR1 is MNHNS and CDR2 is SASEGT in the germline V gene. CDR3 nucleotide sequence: TGTGCCAGCAGTATCGGTGAAGGGGAGACCCAGTACTTC. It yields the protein CASSIGEGETQYF.

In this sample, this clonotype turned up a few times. CDR3 region: CASSRPIAGELFF. For the CDR3, the DNA is TGTGCCAGCAGTAGACCGATCGCCGGGGAGCTGTTTTTT. This chain joins TRBV6-8 and TRBJ2-2; D remains unclear. V lost 5 bases and J lost 6, with 10 bases in between. Germline loops: CDR1 MNHGY, CDR2 SAAAGT. The CDR3 runs 13 residues.

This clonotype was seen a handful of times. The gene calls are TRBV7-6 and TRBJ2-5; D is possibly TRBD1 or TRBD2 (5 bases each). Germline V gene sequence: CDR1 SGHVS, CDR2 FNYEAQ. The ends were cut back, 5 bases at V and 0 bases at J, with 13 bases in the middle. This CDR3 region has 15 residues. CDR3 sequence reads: CASSQGAGYQETQYF. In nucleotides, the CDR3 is TGTGCCAGCAGCCAGGGAGCAGGATACCAAGAGACCCAGTACTTC.

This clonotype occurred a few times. CDR3 loop: CASSYSKSRGDYGYTF. The CDR3 DNA follows: TGTGCCAGCAGTTACTCGAAATCGAGAGGGGACTATGGCTACACCTTC. The V gene is TRBV6-2 or TRBV6-3, the J gene TRBJ1-2, with a weak D call TRBD1 (5 bases). The CDR3 has 16 residues. Germline lookup yields CDR1 MNHEY and CDR2 SVGEGT. Trimming stripped 0 bases from V and 3 bases from J, with 14 bases between.

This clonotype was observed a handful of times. The CDR3 region is CASRPSGLETQYF. The DNA of the CDR3 is TGTGCCAGCAGGCCATCGGGGCTGGAGACCCAGTACTTC. The chain combines TRBV7-2 with TRBJ2-5, with D possibly being TRBD1 or TRBD2 (5 bases each). Germline-derived CDR1 and CDR2 are SGHTA and FQGNSA. Trimming removed 6 bases from V and 5 bases from J, with 13 bases in between. This CDR3 has 13 amino acids.

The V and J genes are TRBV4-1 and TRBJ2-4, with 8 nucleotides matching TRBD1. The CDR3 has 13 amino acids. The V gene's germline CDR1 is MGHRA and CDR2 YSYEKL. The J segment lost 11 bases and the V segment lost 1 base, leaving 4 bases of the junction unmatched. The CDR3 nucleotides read TGCGCCAGCAGCCAAGGGACAGGGAGCTTTCAGTACTTC. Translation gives CASSQGTGSFQYF.

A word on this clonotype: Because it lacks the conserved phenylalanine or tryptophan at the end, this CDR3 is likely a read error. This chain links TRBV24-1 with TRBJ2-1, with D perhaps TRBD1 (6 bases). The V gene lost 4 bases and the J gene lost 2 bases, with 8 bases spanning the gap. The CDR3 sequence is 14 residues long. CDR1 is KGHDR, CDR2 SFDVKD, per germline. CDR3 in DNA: TGTGCCACCAGTGACCGGGACACCTACAATGAGCAGTTCTCC. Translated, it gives CATSDRDTYNEQFS.